These 17 T cell receptor beta chains share one sample of origin, sequenced in a study of STAT5B mutations in CD4+ large granular lymphocyte leukemia. This table comes from immunoSEQ multiplex PCR, and its TCRdb copy is limited to in-frame clones, with some not included. The table includes about 25,000 clones, approximately 80% detected once. Sequenced input: CD4+ T cells from blood buffy coats. The receptors derive from a human donor in good health.

The V and J genes are TRBV18 and TRBJ1-1, with unresolved D. Germline V gives CDR1 KGHSH, CDR2 LQKENI. The V end lost 5 bases, the J end lost 3 bases, and 10 bases lay between the germline ends. The CDR3 runs 13 residues. Here the CDR3 reads CASSEDMDTEAFF. The DNA of the CDR3 is TGTGCCAGCTCAGAAGATATGGACACTGAAGCTTTCTTT.

The CDR3 DNA follows: TGTGCCAGCAGTGGGACAGGGTTCTCTGGGGCCAACGTCCTGACTTTC. It specifies CASSGTGFSGANVLTF. The chain combines TRBV2 with TRBJ2-6; 8 bases fit TRBD1. Per germline, CDR1 SNHLY and CDR2 FYNNEI. Losses at the gene ends were 4 bases for V and 0 bases for J; bases not matched to a gene: 2. There are 16 residues in the CDR3. Variable domain in full (rest from reference TRBV2 and TRBJ2-6): EPEVTQTPSHQVTQMGQEVILRCVPISNHLYFYWYRQILGQKVEFLVSFYNNEISEKSEIFDDQFSVERPDGSNFTLKIRSTKLEDSAMYFCASSGTGFSGANVLTFGAGSRLTVL.

Only a few counts were recorded for this clone. The chain links TRBV9 to TRBJ1-2; D is undetermined. Germline CDR1 is SGDLS and CDR2 is YYNGEE. The CDR3 extends over 13 amino acids. V lost 0 bases and J lost 7, with 10 bases in between. This chain's CDR3 is CASSVDGDGGYTF. DNA of the CDR3: TGTGCCAGCAGCGTAGATGGAGACGGTGGCTACACCTTC.

This clone occurred once. The chain recombines TRBV25-1 with TRBJ2-5, with D possibly matching TRBD1 (6 bases). V lost 8 bases, J lost 1 base, and 14 bases lay in between. This CDR3 is built from 14 residues. Germline V gene data show CDR1 as MGHDK and CDR2 as SYGVNS. The CDR3 here is CASAPMGAQETQYF. The CDR3 DNA sequence: TGTGCCAGCGCCCCAATGGGGGCCCAAGAGACCCAGTACTTC.

The rearrangement links TRBV7-2 to TRBJ1-6; D is perhaps TRBD1 (5 bases). V gave up 5 bases and J gave up 10 bases, with 18 bases separating them. The CDR3 is 15 residues long. Per the germline V gene, CDR1 is SGHTA and CDR2 is FQGNSA. The CDR3 nucleotides are TGTGCCAGCAGCAGAATACAGGTAGTCCTGTCACCCCTCCACTTT. It yields the protein CASSRIQVVLSPLHF. Based on the CDR3 plus reference TRBV7-2 and TRBJ1-6, the full variable domain is GAGVSQSPSNKVTEKGKDVELRCDPISGHTALYWYRQSLGQGLEFLIYFQGNSAPDKSGLPSDRFSAERTGGSVSTLTIQRTQQEDSAVYLCASSRIQVVLSPLHFGNGTRLTVT.

CDR3 sequence: CASSPPGGLAKNIQYF. CDR3 sequence (DNA): TGTGCCAGCTCACCACCTGGCGGGCTAGCCAAAAACATTCAGTACTTC. The chain joins TRBV18 to TRBJ2-4, with D possibly being TRBD2 (5 bases). CDR1 and CDR2 from the germline V gene are KGHSH and LQKENI. This CDR3 spans 16 amino acids. With 0 bases removed from V and 0 bases from J, the gap between germline ends came to 9 bases.

This clone came up once. The V and J genes are TRBV5-5 and TRBJ1-1, with D possibly matching TRBD1 (5 bases). The germline V gene encodes CDR1 SGHKS and CDR2 YYEKEE (reference sequence). V lost 0 bases, J lost 5 bases, and 11 bases lay in between. The CDR3 sequence is 14 residues long. CDR3 bases: TGTGCCAGCAGCTTGGACAGGACAAATACTGAAGCTTTCTTT. Translated: CASSLDRTNTEAFF.

The CDR3 spells CSGRMGGRAADTQYF. The CDR3 DNA reads as TGCAGCGGGCGCATGGGCGGGAGGGCGGCAGATACGCAGTATTTT. This chain connects TRBV29-1 to TRBJ2-3, with 9 bases fitting TRBD2. From germline, CDR1 is SQVTM and CDR2 ANQGSEA. V lost 7 bases to trimming and J lost 4 bases; unmatched junction nucleotides: 12. The CDR3 loop spans 15 amino acids.

V is TRBV11-2 and J is TRBJ2-5, with D maybe TRBD1 (6 bases). In germline, CDR1 is SGHAT, CDR2 FQNNGV. Trimming stripped 2 bases from V and 5 bases from J, with 15 bases between. This CDR3 contains 15 residues. The CDR3 here is CASSLSTTGMETQYF. CDR3 sequence (DNA): TGTGCCAGCAGCTTATCAACTACAGGGATGGAGACCCAGTACTTC. The entire variable domain, with the rest obtained from reference TRBV11-2 and TRBJ2-5, is as follows: EAGVAQSPRYKIIEKRQSVAFWCNPISGHATLYWYQQILGQGPKLLIQFQNNGVVDDSQLPKDRFSAERLKGVDSTLKIQPAKLEDSAVYLCASSLSTTGMETQYFGPGTRLLVL.

Only a few counts were recorded for this clone. The chain combines TRBV2 with TRBJ1-2; 9 bases fit TRBD1. The CDR3 runs 11 residues. Unmatched junction bases numbered 2, after V lost 6 bases and J lost 9 bases. Germline CDR1 is SNHLY and CDR2 is FYNNEI. In DNA form, the CDR3 reads TGTGCCAGCAGGGACAGGGGACGCTACACCTTC. Translating gives CASRDRGRYTF.

V is TRBV5-5 and J is TRBJ2-7; the D call may be TRBD1 or TRBD2 (5 bases each). V was trimmed by 0 bases and J by 0 bases, leaving 13 bases between them. This CDR3 comprises 16 residues. Per the germline V gene, CDR1 is SGHKS and CDR2 is YYEKEE (reference sequence). The CDR3 DNA sequence: TGTGCCAGCAGCTTGGCCGTTGGGGACGACTCCTACGAGCAGTACTTC. It yields the protein CASSLAVGDDSYEQYF.

This clone has more than one count but fewer than ten. The chain is built from TRBV19 and TRBJ2-7; the D is unclear. In germline, CDR1 is LNHDA, CDR2 SQIVND (reference sequence). This CDR3 has 11 amino acids. Trimming removed 6 bases from V and 2 bases from J, with 5 bases in between. The CDR3 nucleotides read TGTGCCAGTAGGGACGCCTACGAGCAGTACTTC. This gives the protein CASRDAYEQYF.

The rearrangement joins TRBV6-1 to TRBJ1-1; D gene uncertain. The ends were cut back, 0 bases at V and 4 bases at J, with 9 bases in the middle. CDR1 and CDR2 (germline): MNHNS, SASEGT. This CDR3 has 14 residues. The chain's CDR3 is CASSEAGKFTEAFF. CDR3 DNA: TGTGCCAGCAGTGAAGCCGGAAAGTTCACTGAAGCTTTCTTT.

CDR3 region: CASSRTGDYGYTF. CDR3 nucleotide sequence: TGTGCCAGCAGTCGGACGGGCGACTATGGCTACACCTTC. The V and J genes are TRBV28 and TRBJ1-2; the D is unclear. The CDR3 consists of 13 residues. CDR1 MDHEN and CDR2 SYDVKM come from the germline V gene. With 5 bases removed from V and 3 bases from J, the gap between germline ends came to 10 bases.

J is TRBJ2-3 and V is TRBV6-5; D may be TRBD1 (5 bases). The V gene lost 3 bases and the J gene lost 2 bases, with 12 bases spanning the gap. Germline CDR1 is MNHEY and CDR2 is SVGAGI. The CDR3 consists of 15 residues. CDR3 bases: TGTGCCAGCAGTTATGCCGGACAAGCCACAGATACGCAGTATTTT. It translates to CASSYAGQATDTQYF.

This sequence joins TRBV23-1 and TRBJ2-1, with D possibly matching TRBD2 (6 bases). TRBV23-1 is marked as an open reading frame, function uncertain. V gave up 1 base and J gave up 0 bases, with 28 bases separating them. This CDR3 is 22 amino acids long. This CDR3 is CASSQLPSEKRLCIGSYNEQFF. Written as DNA, the CDR3 is TGCGCCAGCAGTCAATTGCCTAGCGAGAAACGACTATGTATAGGCTCCTACAATGAGCAGTTCTTC.

The chain uses TRBV4-2 and TRBJ1-4; D perhaps matches TRBD1 (6 bases). This CDR3 contains 18 residues. Germline assignment: CDR1 LGHNA and CDR2 YNFKEQ. V lost 1 base and J lost 0, with 15 bases in between. CDR3 sequence reads: CASSQGVGWTATNEKLFF. Here the CDR3 DNA reads TGTGCCAGCAGCCAAGGGGTAGGATGGACAGCAACTAATGAAAAACTGTTTTTT.